This T cell receptor (beta chain) is from a study of radiation and T cells in renal cell carcinoma. Comments on this clone: Other DNA sequences within the sample encode an identical CDR3.

Time point in this sample: blood 2 weeks post-SBRT. Indicated treatment: 15 Gy SBRT to primary tumor, nephrectomy 4 weeks later. Blood was sampled at baseline, 2 weeks and 4 weeks after SBRT. This renal cell carcinoma was of the clear cell type. The germline CDR1 and CDR2 sequences are MGHRA and YSYEKL. The CDR3 has 15 amino acids. Trimming at V came to 1 base and at J to 2 bases, leaving 2 bases not matched to a gene. Method: immunoSEQ multiplex PCR; TCRdb's copy keeps in-frame clones and lacks some. The table records roughly 120,000 clones, 75% to 90% of them present only once. This material consisted of blood, taken from a patient whose treatment included radiotherapy and nephrectomy. The TCR was taken from a woman aged 60-75 years with renal cell carcinoma. The J gene is TRBJ2-5, the V gene TRBV4-1, with 9 bases that match TRBD1. The DNA for the CDR3 is TGCGCCAGCAGCCAAGGGGACAGGGCTCAAGAGACCCAGTACTTC. Amino acids: CASSQGDRAQETQYF.